This T cell receptor beta chain was retrieved from a study of Ad26.COV2.S vaccination and SARS-CoV-2 variants. The CDR3 totals 14 residues. V was clipped by 0 bases and J by 6 bases, with 9 bases between them. The germline gives CDR1 MNHEY, CDR2 SVGEGT. Some clones are missing from TCRdb's copy, which holds only in-frame ones; the method was immunoSEQ multiplex PCR. Found here are some 500,000 clones, about 88% of them singletons; the top ten hold over 2%. The treatment: around 19 received Ad26.COV2.S at low or high dose, single or two shots; 5 received placebo; per-sample allocation not given. Sampling was performed 63 days after the first vaccine or placebo injection.

This clonotype was sampled from a person between 18 and 59 years old who received the Ad26.COV2.S COVID-19 vaccine or a placebo. The rearrangement links TRBV6-2 or TRBV6-3 to TRBJ2-1; no definite D call. The sample in question was peripheral blood, obtained in a trial of Ad26.COV2.S vaccine versus placebo. In DNA form, the CDR3 reads TGTGCCAGCAGTTACTCGACACTACGCAATGAGCAGTTCTTC. It codes for CASSYSTLRNEQFF.